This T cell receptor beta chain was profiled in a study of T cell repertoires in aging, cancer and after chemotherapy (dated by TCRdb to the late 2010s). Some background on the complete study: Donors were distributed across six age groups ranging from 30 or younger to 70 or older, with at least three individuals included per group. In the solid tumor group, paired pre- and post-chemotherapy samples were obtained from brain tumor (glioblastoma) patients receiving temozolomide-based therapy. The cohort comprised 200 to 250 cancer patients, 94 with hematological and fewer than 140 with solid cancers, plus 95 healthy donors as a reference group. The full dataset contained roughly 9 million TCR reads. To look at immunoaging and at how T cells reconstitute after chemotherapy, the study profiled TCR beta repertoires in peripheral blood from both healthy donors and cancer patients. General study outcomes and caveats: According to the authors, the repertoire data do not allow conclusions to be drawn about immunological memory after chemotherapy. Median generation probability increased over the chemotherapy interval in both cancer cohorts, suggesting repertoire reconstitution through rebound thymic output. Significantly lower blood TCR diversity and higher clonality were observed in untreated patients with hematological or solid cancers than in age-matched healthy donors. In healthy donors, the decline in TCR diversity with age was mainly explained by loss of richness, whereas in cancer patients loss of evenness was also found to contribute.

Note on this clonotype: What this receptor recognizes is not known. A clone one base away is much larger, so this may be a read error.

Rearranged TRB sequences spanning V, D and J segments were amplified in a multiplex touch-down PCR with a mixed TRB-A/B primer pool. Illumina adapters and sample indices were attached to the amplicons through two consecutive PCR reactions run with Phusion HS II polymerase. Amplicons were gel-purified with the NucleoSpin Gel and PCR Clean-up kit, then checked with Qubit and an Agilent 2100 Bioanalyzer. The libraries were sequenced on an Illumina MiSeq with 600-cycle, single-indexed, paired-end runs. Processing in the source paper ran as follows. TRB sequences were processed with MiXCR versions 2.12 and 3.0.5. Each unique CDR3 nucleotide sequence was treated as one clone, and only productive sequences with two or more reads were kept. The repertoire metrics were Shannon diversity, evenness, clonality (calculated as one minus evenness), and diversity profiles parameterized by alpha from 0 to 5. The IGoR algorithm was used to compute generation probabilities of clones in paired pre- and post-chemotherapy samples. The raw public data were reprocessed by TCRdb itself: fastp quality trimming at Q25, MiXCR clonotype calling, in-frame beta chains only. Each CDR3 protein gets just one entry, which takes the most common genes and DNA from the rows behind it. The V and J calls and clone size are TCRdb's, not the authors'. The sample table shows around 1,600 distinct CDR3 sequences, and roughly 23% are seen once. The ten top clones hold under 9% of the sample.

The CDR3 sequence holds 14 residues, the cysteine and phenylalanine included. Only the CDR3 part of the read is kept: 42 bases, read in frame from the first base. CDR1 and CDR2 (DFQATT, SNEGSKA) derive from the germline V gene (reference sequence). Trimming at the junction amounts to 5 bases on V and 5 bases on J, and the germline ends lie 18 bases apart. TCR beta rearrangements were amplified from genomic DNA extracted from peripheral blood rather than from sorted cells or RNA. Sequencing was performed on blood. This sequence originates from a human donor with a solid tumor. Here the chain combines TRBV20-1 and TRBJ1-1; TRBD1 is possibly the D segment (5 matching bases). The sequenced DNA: TGCAGTGCTGCCTTAGGGACGATTTCAACTGAAGCTTTCTTT. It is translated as CSAALGTISTEAFF.